This T cell receptor (beta chain) was recovered during a study of immune cell composition in non-small cell lung cancer. The CDR3 is 15 amino acids. CDR1 and CDR2 from the germline V gene are SGHNT and YENEEA. V was clipped by 5 bases and J by 1 base, with 12 bases between them. Study results and caveats: Approximately 73% of squamous and around 35% of adenocarcinoma cases had tumour-associated clones >0.5%. It was not proven that tumour-reactive clones equal dominant tumour-associated clones. Squamous lung tumours showed higher top 10 clone scores and clonality than adenocarcinomas.

This clone was seen only a few times. Its target is not known. Genomic DNA came from frozen unsorted single-cell suspensions. Clones were read by immunoSEQ multiplex PCR, and TCRdb kept only the in-frame ones, dropping some. This sample has approximately 3,800 clones; 70% to 85% occur once, and the top ten carry 6% to 8.5%. Sequenced material: lung tumor tissue. The TCR was taken from a human donor with non-small cell lung cancer. V and J are TRBV11-3 and TRBJ1-3, with D maybe TRBD1 (6 bases). CDR3 amino acids: CASSPRTASGNTIYF. CDR3 DNA sequence: TGTGCCAGCAGCCCCCGGACAGCTTCTGGAAACACCATATATTTT.